The rows below give T cell receptor beta chains drawn from one sample of a study of T-cell reconstitution after alpha-beta-depleted transplantation in children. TCRdb fed the PCR reads into MiXCR, producing one record per CDR3 protein. The data contain about 420,000 distinct CDR3 sequences, about a sixth of them singletons. This material consisted of PBMCs, mostly from graft donor cells, taken 360 days after TCRalphabeta/CD19-depleted stem cell transplant. These receptors were obtained from a boy under two years old who had a stem cell transplant for Wiskott-Aldrich syndrome, so the T cells may come from the graft donor. The CDR3 runs from the conserved cysteine through the conserved F or W. Fields, in order: clone size, V gene, J gene, D gene, CDR3 protein, CDR3 DNA. The D gene is left open where the match is weak. The size entry is marked missing in some rows and otherwise reads once, few, many or a size class.

size: NA
V: TRBV5-1
J: TRBJ2-7
D: TRBD1
CDR3: CASSFRQGLYEQYF
DNA: TGCGCCAGCAGCTTCAGACAGGGCCTATACGAGCAGTACTTC

size: few
V: TRBV5-4
J: TRBJ2-1
D: NA
CDR3: CASSRDSVSYNEQFF
DNA: TGTGCCAGCAGCCGGGACTCCGTCTCCTACAATGAGCAGTTCTTC

size: few
V: TRBV2
J: TRBJ1-1
D: TRBD1
CDR3: CASSGDRGAFF
DNA: TGTGCCAGCAGTGGAGACAGGGGGGCTTTCTTT

size: few
V: TRBV7-9
J: TRBJ2-7
D: NA
CDR3: CASSFGTLTYEQYF
DNA: TGTGCCAGCAGCTTCGGGACACTTACCTACGAGCAGTACTTC

size: NA
V: TRBV5-5
J: TRBJ2-5
D: TRBD1
CDR3: CASSPGTGGWRETQYF
DNA: TGTGCCAGCAGCCCTGGGACAGGGGGATGGCGAGAGACCCAGTACTTC

size: NA
V: TRBV2
J: TRBJ2-7
D: NA
CDR3: CASSEEDTYEQYF
DNA: TGTGCCAGCAGTGAAGAGGACACATACGAGCAGTACTTC

size: NA
V: TRBV4-1
J: TRBJ1-3
D: NA
CDR3: CASSHPFSGNTIYF
DNA: TGCGCCAGCAGCCATCCCTTCTCTGGAAACACCATATATTTT

size: NA
V: TRBV7-2
J: TRBJ2-1
D: TRBD1
CDR3: CASSLSATGYNEQFF
DNA: TGTGCCAGCAGCTTATCAGCGACAGGGTACAATGAGCAGTTCTTC

size: few
V: TRBV2
J: TRBJ2-1
D: NA
CDR3: CASSERQNEQFF
DNA: TGTGCCAGCAGTGAAAGACAGAATGAGCAGTTCTTC

size: NA
V: TRBV5-1
J: TRBJ2-5
D: NA
CDR3: CASGHSSLGQETQYF
DNA: TGCGCCAGCGGCCACAGTTCTCTAGGGCAAGAGACCCAGTACTTC

size: few
V: TRBV25-1
J: TRBJ2-1
D: TRBD2
CDR3: CASSEPKAGSWGGNEQFF
DNA: TGTGCCAGCAGTGAGCCTAAGGCGGGATCATGGGGAGGGAATGAGCAGTTCTTC

size: NA
V: TRBV5-1
J: TRBJ2-7
D: TRBD1
CDR3: CASSLAAGGQTYEQYF
DNA: TGCGCCAGCAGCTTGGCCGCAGGGGGTCAGACCTACGAGCAGTACTTC

size: NA
V: TRBV9
J: TRBJ2-1
D: NA
CDR3: CASSVGGGNSYNEQFF
DNA: TGTGCCAGCAGCGTAGGAGGGGGGAACTCCTACAATGAGCAGTTCTTC

size: NA
V: TRBV30
J: TRBJ2-4
D: NA
CDR3: CAWTPSELAKNIQYF
DNA: TGTGCCTGGACTCCTAGCGAACTAGCCAAAAACATTCAGTACTTC

size: NA
V: TRBV18
J: TRBJ2-3
D: NA
CDR3: CASSPPWPNTDTQYF
DNA: TGTGCCAGCTCACCACCGTGGCCTAACACAGATACGCAGTATTTT

size: many
V: TRBV20-1
J: TRBJ1-2
D: NA
CDR3: CSASRTITNYGYTF
DNA: TGCAGTGCTAGTAGAACCATAACCAACTATGGCTACACCTTC

size: many
V: TRBV12-3/TRBV12-4
J: TRBJ1-6
D: TRBD1
CDR3: CASRKGQGNSPLHF
DNA: TGTGCCAGCAGGAAGGGACAGGGAAATTCACCCCTCCACTTT

size: NA
V: TRBV20-1
J: TRBJ2-1
D: NA
CDR3: CCARDPKSGGSGYNEQFF
DNA: TGCTGTGCTAGAGACCCAAAGTCGGGCGGGTCTGGATACAATGAGCAGTTCTTC

size: NA
V: TRBV24-1
J: TRBJ2-3
D: TRBD1
CDR3: CATSDLAGTGEADTQYF
DNA: TGTGCCACCAGTGATTTGGCCGGGACAGGGGAAGCAGATACGCAGTATTTT

size: few
V: TRBV6-1
J: TRBJ2-2
D: TRBD2
CDR3: CASRRTSGRRTGELFF
DNA: TGTGCCAGCAGACGGACTAGCGGGAGACGCACCGGGGAGCTGTTTTTT

size: many
V: TRBV7-8
J: TRBJ2-1
D: NA
CDR3: CASSSWGGGNEQFF
DNA: TGTGCCAGCAGCTCATGGGGCGGCGGCAATGAGCAGTTCTTC

size: few
V: TRBV3-1
J: TRBJ2-1
D: NA
CDR3: CASSPIPEGLYNEQFF
DNA: TGTGCCAGCAGCCCGATCCCTGAAGGGCTCTACAATGAGCAGTTCTTC

size: NA
V: TRBV5-1
J: TRBJ2-7
D: TRBD2
CDR3: CASRGLGAYEQYF
DNA: TGCGCCAGCAGAGGACTAGGGGCCTACGAGCAGTACTTC

size: few
V: TRBV18
J: TRBJ2-7
D: TRBD1
CDR3: CASSPPYGTGGDEQYF
DNA: TGTGCCAGCTCACCACCTTATGGGACAGGGGGCGACGAGCAGTACTTC